One and the same sample provided the 29 T cell receptor beta chains below, sequenced in a study of metastatic and nonmetastatic thyroid tumors. TCRdb reanalyzed the PCR reads via MiXCR. Seen here are tens of thousands of clones, 13% observed once, and the top ten hold approximately 14%. Each patient came to thyroid surgery without any prior treatment (of any kind). Material for sequencing was blood. Source of these receptors: a female donor with papillary thyroid cancer or a benign thyroid nodule (not recorded which). Some clones in this sample may be carry-over from other donors' samples.

This clone appeared many times. The DNA of the CDR3 is TGTGCCAGCAAAGGGACAGGAGGCGACACCGGGGAGCTGTTTTTT. It encodes CASKGTGGDTGELFF. The chain has TRBV9 and TRBJ2-2, with 8 nucleotides matching TRBD1. V trimming: 6 bases; J trimming: 3 bases; junction bases outside the gene matches: 7. Germline CDR1 SGDLS, CDR2 YYNGEE. There are 15 residues in the CDR3.

This clone has at least ten counts. The gene calls are TRBV5-1 and TRBJ1-6; TRBD1 might be the D (5 bases). CDR3 length equals 15 residues. V was cut by 4 bases and J by 10 bases, with 18 bases left in between. Germline CDR1 is SGHRS and CDR2 is YFSETQ. The CDR3 DNA reads as TGCGCCAGCAGCCCCCTAGGGCGGGGCCTCTCACCCCTCCACTTT. Translation: CASSPLGRGLSPLHF.

This clone was observed many times. DNA of the CDR3: TGTGCCAGCAGTTTATCCCTAGCGGAGCCCACAGATACGCAGTATTTT. This sequence encodes CASSLSLAEPTDTQYF. The chain recombines TRBV27 with TRBJ2-3; 7 nucleotides agree with TRBD2. V dropped 0 bases and J dropped 2; count of bases not matched to a gene: 5. Germline loops: CDR1 MNHEY, CDR2 SMNVEV (reference sequence). This CDR3 contains 16 residues.

This clone was detected only a few times. The chain joins TRBV6-2 or TRBV6-3 to TRBJ2-1; 7 positions match TRBD2. The CDR3 sequence is 14 residues long. V lost 5 bases to trimming and J lost 0 bases; unmatched junction nucleotides: 1. The germline gives CDR1 MNHEY, CDR2 SVGEGT. The CDR3 DNA sequence: TGTGCCAGCAGTAGCGGGACCTCCTACAATGAGCAGTTCTTC. It codes for CASSSGTSYNEQFF.

Many counts were recorded for this clone. The chain is built from TRBV20-1 and TRBJ2-7, with 12 bases identical to TRBD2. Trimming removed 1 base from V and 0 bases from J; junction bases left unmatched: 1. CDR3 length: 15 amino acids. The germline gives CDR1 DFQATT, CDR2 SNEGSKA (reference sequence). The CDR3: CSARGLAGVSYEQYF. The CDR3 nucleotides are TGCAGTGCTAGAGGACTAGCGGGAGTCTCCTACGAGCAGTACTTC.

This clone was seen ten or more times. The chain uses TRBV20-1 and TRBJ2-2, with TRBD2 as a possible D gene (6 bases). Trimming stripped 1 base from V and 0 bases from J, with 15 bases between. Germline CDR1 reads DFQATT; CDR2 reads SNEGSKA (reference sequence). The CDR3 has 17 amino acids. The CDR3 is CSARVYGSRTNTGELFF. DNA for the CDR3: TGCAGTGCTAGAGTTTACGGGAGCCGCACGAACACCGGGGAGCTGTTTTTT.

At least ten counts were recorded for this clone. This chain uses TRBV20-1 with TRBJ2-7; no reliable D call. CDR3 length: 11 amino acids. Germline assignment: CDR1 DFQATT and CDR2 SNEGSKA (reference sequence). The V end lost 6 bases, the J end lost 4 bases, and 10 bases lay between the germline ends. The CDR3 coding sequence is TGCAGTGCCCCCTTCGGGTACGAGCAGTACTTC. This sequence encodes CSAPFGYEQYF.

The chain uses TRBV20-1 and TRBJ2-7, with D perhaps matching TRBD2 (5 bases). With 6 bases removed from V and 4 bases from J, the gap between germline ends came to 13 bases. CDR3 size: 12 residues. Germline V gene sequence: CDR1 DFQATT, CDR2 SNEGSKA (reference sequence). The CDR3, as DNA: TGCAGTGCCACCAGCGGAAGATACGAGCAGTACTTC. Its protein product is CSATSGRYEQYF.

This clone was observed at least ten times. CDR3 residues: CASSQGFLAGGPSSYEQYF. DNA for the CDR3: TGCGCCAGCAGCCAAGGTTTTCTAGCGGGAGGACCAAGCTCCTACGAGCAGTACTTC. V and J are TRBV4-3 and TRBJ2-7, with 11 bases fitting TRBD2. Germline V gene sequence: CDR1 LGHNA, CDR2 YSLEER. V shed 1 base, J shed 0 bases, and the junction held 11 bases outside the gene matches. There are 19 residues in the CDR3.

This clone was detected many times. The chain employs TRBV6-4 and TRBJ2-3; tentative D call: TRBD2 (6 bases). CDR3 size: 16 residues. The germline V gene has CDR1 MRHNA and CDR2 SNTAGT. Trimming cost V 5 bases and J 2 bases, with 17 bases left between them. The CDR3 DNA is TGTGCCAGCAGTAACCAACCCGGGACTGCCACAGATACGCAGTATTTT. Its translation: CASSNQPGTATDTQYF.

This clone came up a few times. The chain recombines TRBV19 with TRBJ1-1; possible D gene TRBD1, 5 bases. Germline lookup yields CDR1 LNHDA and CDR2 SQIVND (reference sequence). V was cut by 3 bases and J by 6 bases, with 17 bases left in between. The CDR3 is 15 amino acids. CDR3: CASSIDRLLYAEAFF. CDR3 nucleotide sequence: TGTGCCAGTAGTATCGACAGACTACTGTACGCTGAAGCTTTCTTT.

This clone came up many times. The chain links TRBV11-3 to TRBJ2-7; D might be TRBD1 (5 bases). Per germline, CDR1 SGHNT and CDR2 YENEEA. The CDR3 covers 15 residues. With 1 base removed from V and 3 bases from J, the gap between germline ends came to 13 bases. The CDR3 loop reads CASSLVGPDRYEQYF. DNA for the CDR3: TGTGCCAGCAGCTTAGTGGGGCCCGACCGCTACGAGCAGTACTTC.

The rearrangement links TRBV20-1 to TRBJ2-3, with TRBD2 as a possible D gene (6 bases). CDR1 is DFQATT, CDR2 SNEGSKA, per germline (reference sequence). The V and J ends lost 3 bases and 5 bases respectively, with 12 bases between them. The CDR3 has 13 amino acids. The CDR3 sequence is CSASGSLGDTQYF. The CDR3 DNA is TGCAGTGCTAGCGGGAGCTTGGGAGATACGCAGTATTTT.

The chain joins TRBV20-1 to TRBJ1-2, with 7 bases lining up with TRBD1. The CDR3 has 14 residues. Trimming cost V 4 bases and J 4 bases; bases outside gene matches: 9. The V gene's germline CDR1 is DFQATT and CDR2 SNEGSKA (reference sequence). The CDR3, as DNA: TGCAGTGCTACCCGACAGGGTAGTGCCTATGGCTACACCTTC. Its protein product is CSATRQGSAYGYTF.

This clone was recorded only once. The chain couples TRBV20-1 to TRBJ2-7; TRBD1 matches 9 bases. The V and J ends lost 1 base and 3 bases, in that order; junction bases with no gene match: 1. The CDR3 totals 13 residues. Germline CDR1 is DFQATT and CDR2 is SNEGSKA (reference sequence). In DNA, the CDR3 is TGCAGTGCTAGAGGGACAGGGGACTACGAGCAGTACGTC. Protein: CSARGTGDYEQYV.

This clone was seen only a few times. The chain links TRBV12-3 or TRBV12-4 to TRBJ2-2; D uncertain. Trimming took 3 bases from V and 7 from J, leaving 6 bases between them. This CDR3 comprises 12 residues. The CDR3: CASSLSIGELFF. CDR3 sequence (DNA): TGTGCCAGCAGTTTGTCCATCGGGGAGCTGTTTTTT.

This clone appeared many times. The rearrangement uses TRBV7-8 and TRBJ2-1, with 7 nucleotides matching TRBD2. The V gene end was trimmed by 0 bases and the J gene end by 9 bases; junction bases not matched to a gene: 11. Germline CDR1 reads SGHVS; CDR2 reads FQNEAQ. The CDR3 spans 16 residues. Here the CDR3 DNA reads TGTGCCAGCAGCTTAGCGCCCGGGGGAGGGTCAGGTGAGCAGTTCTTC. Protein product: CASSLAPGGGSGEQFF.

This clone was recorded at least ten times. The chain recombines TRBV7-8 with TRBJ2-3; possibly TRBD1 or TRBD2 for D (5 bases each). The V end lost 4 bases, the J end lost 2 bases, and 10 bases lay between the germline ends. The length of the CDR3 is 14 residues. The germline V gene encodes CDR1 SGHVS and CDR2 FQNEAQ. CDR3 in DNA: TGTGCCAGCAGCTCGAGGGGATTCACAGATACGCAGTATTTT. Translating gives CASSSRGFTDTQYF.

This clone was detected many times. The chain employs TRBV28 and TRBJ2-5, with a weak D call TRBD2 (7 bases). The CDR3 length is 14 residues. Trimming removed 5 bases from V and 8 bases from J, with 18 bases in between. The germline V gene encodes CDR1 MDHEN and CDR2 SYDVKM. CDR3 coding DNA: TGTGCCAGCAGTCGGGGGGCAGCCCCGGCCACCCAGTACTTC. This sequence encodes CASSRGAAPATQYF. The variable domain in full, completed from reference TRBV28 and TRBJ2-5, reads DVKVTQSSRYLVKRTGEKVFLECVQDMDHENMFWYRQDPGLGLRLIYFSYDVKMKEKGDIPEGYSVSREKKERFSLILESASTNQTSMYLCASSRGAAPATQYFGPGTRLLVL.

This clone is termed medium-sized. The genes are TRBV15 and TRBJ2-7, with 8 bases fitting TRBD2. Germline loops: CDR1 LNHNV, CDR2 YYDKDF (reference sequence). Trimming took 0 bases from V and 2 from J; bases not matched to a gene: 3. There are 15 residues in the CDR3. The CDR3 DNA follows: TGTGCCACCAGCAGAGAAATTAGCGGGGCCTACGAGCAGTACTTC. Residues: CATSREISGAYEQYF.

The table lists this clone with many counts. The chain combines TRBV28 with TRBJ2-5; 10 bases match TRBD2. The CDR3 is made up of 16 amino acids. Germline CDR1 reads MDHEN; CDR2 reads SYDVKM. V lost 6 bases and J lost 7; bases outside the gene matches: 14. CDR3 nucleotide sequence: TGTGCCAGCAGCTCCCCGGGGCTAGCGGGAGAAGGGACCCAGTACTTC. As protein: CASSSPGLAGEGTQYF.

This clone has only a few counts. A much larger clone lies one base from this, so it may be a read error. CDR3 DNA sequence: TGTGCCAGCAGCTGGACGGGGGGTGAGCAGTTCTTC. Residues: CASSWTGGEQFF. The chain is built from TRBV6-1 and TRBJ2-1, with 7 bases matching TRBD2. The germline CDR1 and CDR2 sequences are MNHNS and SASEGT. This CDR3 contains 12 residues. The junction had 5 bases not matched to a gene; V was cut back by 6 bases and J by 9 bases.

CDR3 DNA sequence: TGTGCCAGCAGTTCCTTTGGAGGGGCGATCAATGAGCAGTTCTTC. This translates into CASSSFGGAINEQFF. V and J are TRBV6-5 and TRBJ2-1; a weak D match, TRBD2 (6 bases). Deletions cut 4 bases from V and 6 bases from J, with 16 bases between. Germline CDR1 and CDR2: MNHEY and SVGAGI. The CDR3 length is 15 residues.

This clone ranks as medium-sized (0.01 to 0.1%). The chain combines TRBV30 with TRBJ1-2; possible D gene TRBD1, 5 bases. The CDR3 extends over 12 amino acids. In germline, CDR1 is GTSNPN, CDR2 SVGIG (reference sequence). V was trimmed by 6 bases and J by 3 bases, leaving 11 bases between them. The CDR3 protein is CACKQGDYGYTF. The CDR3 coding sequence is TGTGCCTGCAAACAAGGGGACTATGGCTACACCTTC. The whole variable domain, remainder taken from reference TRBV30 and TRBJ1-2, is SQTIHQWPATLVQPVGSPLSLECTVEGTSNPNLYWYRQAAGRGLQLLFYSVGIGQISSEVPQNLSASRPQDRQFILSSKKLLLSDSGFYLCACKQGDYGYTFGSGTRLTVV.

This chain joins TRBV6-6 and TRBJ1-6; D call uncertain. The V gene's germline CDR1 is MNHNY and CDR2 SVGAGI (reference sequence). CDR3 length equals 18 residues. V lost 0 bases and J lost 0, with 12 bases in between. CDR3 amino acids: CASSYSRGGVSYNSPLHF. The CDR3, as DNA: TGTGCCAGCAGTTACTCGCGAGGTGGGGTCTCCTATAATTCACCCCTCCACTTT.

This clone came up many times. At one boundary the junction diverges from the germline segment, which might be a read error. V gene TRBV7-9 combines with J gene TRBJ2-7; tentatively, D is TRBD2 (7 bases). Germline V lookup: CDR1 SEHNR, CDR2 FQNEAQ (reference sequence). The CDR3 spans 11 residues. CDR3: CARPGGQPTIF. CDR3 in DNA: TGTGCCAGACCCGGGGGGCAGCCCACTATCTTC. The full variable domain, completed using reference TRBV7-9 and TRBJ2-7, is DTGVSQNPRHKITKRGQNVTFRCDPISEHNRLYWYRQTLGQGPEFLTYFQNEAQLEKSRLLSDRFSAERPKGSFSTLEIQRTEQGDSAMYLCARPGGQPTIFGPGTRLTVT.

This clone was counted ten times or more. The rearrangement links TRBV28 to TRBJ1-2; D remains ambiguous. This CDR3 spans 15 amino acids. The V end lost 2 bases, the J end lost 1 base, and 11 bases lay between the germline ends. CDR1 and CDR2 (germline): MDHEN, SYDVKM. The CDR3 nucleotides read TGTGCCAGCAGTTTAGGTTACTTAAATAACTATGGCTACACCTTC. Translated: CASSLGYLNNYGYTF.

This clone has a count of ten or more. The CDR3 coding sequence is TGTGCCAGCAGTGAAAACTATGGCTACACCTTC. Its protein product is CASSENYGYTF. This chain links TRBV28 with TRBJ1-2; D is undetermined. The CDR3 length is 11 residues. Between the trimmed V and J ends, which lost 5 bases and 2 bases, there was a span of 3 bases. Germline V CDR1 and CDR2: MDHEN, SYDVKM.

The chain recombines TRBV28 with TRBJ2-5; tentative D call: TRBD2 (5 bases). The CDR3 sequence is 15 residues long. The germline CDR1 and CDR2 sequences are MDHEN and SYDVKM. Trimming took 2 bases from V and 5 from J, leaving 15 bases between them. CDR3 in amino acids: CASSLEEVACETQYF. The CDR3, as DNA: TGTGCCAGCAGTTTAGAGGAGGTGGCGTGTGAGACCCAGTACTTC.